A selection of T cell receptor beta chains follows, all from one sample in a study of T cells after yellow fever vaccination. TCRdb reprocessed the 5' RACE reads with MiXCR, giving one entry per CDR3 protein. Of about 320,000 distinct CDR3 sequences detected, around 10% appear once; the ten largest clones hold approximately 3.3%. Here the sequenced sample was CD4+ T cells sorted from PBMCs, taken 45 days after the yellow fever booster vaccination. These receptors were collected from a young man who received the YFV17D yellow fever vaccine. CDR3s include the opening cysteine and the closing phenylalanine or tryptophan. A D gene is named only where the DNA matches it firmly.

CDR3aa | j_gene | v_gene | d_gene
CRAGSSFGNQPQHF | TRBJ1-5 | TRBV20-1 | .
CASSQDRPGIMGDRGPGELFF | TRBJ2-2 | TRBV4-3 | TRBD1
CASSQFGSGGADTKETQYF | TRBJ2-5 | TRBV4-2 | TRBD2
CASSLAFSGVYEQYF | TRBJ2-7 | TRBV5-1 | .
CASSLELSGQPQHF | TRBJ1-5 | TRBV12-3/TRBV12-4 | .
CASSRTGGSGYGYTF | TRBJ1-2 | TRBV12-3/TRBV12-4 | TRBD1
CASSRLAGGPYEQFF | TRBJ2-1 | TRBV7-8 | TRBD2
CASKGDSTYEQYF | TRBJ2-7 | TRBV27 | TRBD1
CASSRQGYGETQYF | TRBJ2-5 | TRBV5-1 | TRBD1
CASSFTRDTQYF | TRBJ2-3 | TRBV5-1 | .
CSALPPWRRDNEQFF | TRBJ2-1 | TRBV20-1 | .
CASSRSGTAFYGYTF | TRBJ1-2 | TRBV4-1 | TRBD1
CSAPRAPRGYTF | TRBJ1-2 | TRBV20-1 | .
CASSFSGGADTQYF | TRBJ2-3 | TRBV7-2 | TRBD2
CASGLTETQYF | TRBJ2-5 | TRBV12-5 | .
CSASYGNTIYF | TRBJ1-3 | TRBV20-1 | .
CASSPGTEVYTF | TRBJ1-2 | TRBV5-1 | TRBD1
CASSAGLDTGELFF | TRBJ2-2 | TRBV9 | .
CASSPRDGANQPQHF | TRBJ1-5 | TRBV27 | .
CASSQILGQGENIQYF | TRBJ2-4 | TRBV3-1 | TRBD1